The sequence of this T cell receptor beta chain was determined in a study of OX40 agonist ivuxolimab in advanced cancers. Study-level points and caveats: Expanded clones were, on average, more numerous in CD8+ T cells than in CD4+.

Profiling relied on immunoSEQ multiplex PCR, and the TCRdb table lists in-frame clones only, not all of them. Of more than 40,000 clones listed, 85% to 90% are singletons. Concerning this clone itself: Its antigen remains unknown.

This TCR was sampled from an adult with an advanced solid tumor such as melanoma, head and neck, liver or kidney cancer. Sequencing was performed on CD4+ or CD8+ T cells sorted from blood, taken in a trial of the OX40 agonist ivuxolimab.

The CDR3 nucleotides read TGTGCCAGCAGCCAAGAAGACTACACTGAAGCTTTCTTT. Its translation is CASSQEDYTEAFF. The rearrangement joins TRBV4-2 to TRBJ1-1; unclear D gene. The V end was cut by 0 bases, the J end by 3 bases, with 5 bases between. CDR3 length equals 13 residues. Germline CDR1 is LGHNA and CDR2 is YNFKEQ.